Described below is a single T cell receptor (beta chain) sequence and its context. This record belongs to a study of blood T cell repertoires in COVID-19. Study-level background: Material from acute and convalescent COVID-19 was sourced from the United States, Italy and Spain. From T cells, B-cell-depleted T cells, or PBMCs came the material, which was cDNA or gDNA.

Methods used by the authors: Using reference gene primer amplification, nucleated cell counts were estimated. This table comes from immunoSEQ multiplex PCR, and its TCRdb copy is limited to in-frame clones, with some not included. Clone size and V and J calls were adopted from that table, with D and trimming inferred from the DNA. Of 91,000 or so clones in the sample, more than 75% were seen once. This CDR3 has 15 residues. Germline CDR1 reads MGHRA; CDR2 reads YSYEKL. Deletions cut 0 bases from V and 2 bases from J, with 7 bases between. The chain employs TRBV4-1 and TRBJ2-2; D unclear. The sequence came from a human donor in a cohort sampled during active COVID-19. The sequenced material came from peripheral blood. This CDR3 is CASSQEAGNTGELFF. The CDR3 DNA sequence: TGCGCCAGCAGCCAAGAAGCAGGAAACACCGGGGAGCTGTTTTTT.